Shown below are 23 T cell receptor beta chains from a single sample sequenced in a study of cytomegalovirus exposure and HLA in healthy donors. PCR used 60 Vbeta primers and 13 Jbeta primers. Assay: immunoSEQ multiplex PCR; the TCRdb copy retains only in-frame clones and omits some. The sample has 150,000 to 200,000 clones, approximately 85% seen once. The sequenced sample consisted of PBMCs. These receptors were collected from a man younger than 35 in good health and CMV-seropositive.

This rearrangement joins TRBV6-1 to TRBJ2-1, with a possible D match to TRBD2 (6 bases). The CDR3 loop spans 18 amino acids. Germline V gene lookup returns CDR1 MNHNS and CDR2 SASEGT. Trimming left V 1 base short and J 0 bases short, with 16 bases between. This CDR3 is CASSEVRRGMPSYNEQFF. The CDR3 DNA follows: TGTGCCAGCAGTGAAGTCCGCCGGGGGATGCCCTCCTACAATGAGCAGTTCTTC.

The chain links TRBV5-1 to TRBJ2-7, with D possibly TRBD2 on 7 matching bases. CDR3 length: 17 amino acids. V was pared by 0 bases and J by 2 bases, with 18 bases between. The germline V gene encodes CDR1 SGHRS and CDR2 YFSETQ. The CDR3 spells CASSLAGFGGAAYEQYF. Written as DNA, the CDR3 is TGCGCCAGCAGCTTGGCCGGTTTTGGGGGGGCCGCCTACGAGCAGTACTTC.

V gene TRBV4-1 combines with J gene TRBJ1-2, with D perhaps matching TRBD1 (6 bases). CDR1 is MGHRA, CDR2 YSYEKL, per germline. V lost 1 base and J 4 bases, leaving 13 bases between the germline ends. CDR3 size: 15 residues. The CDR3 nucleotides are TGCGCCAGCAGCCAAGGGAGGGGGGGCATCTATGGCTACACCTTC. It codes for CASSQGRGGIYGYTF.

The table lists this clone with a count of one. The gene calls are TRBV5-1 and TRBJ1-2; no definite D call. The germline V and J ends were trimmed by 3 bases and 4 bases, with 10 bases remaining between them. The CDR3 sequence is 13 residues long. Germline V gives CDR1 SGHRS, CDR2 YFSETQ. The CDR3 nucleotides read TGCGCCAGCAGCTCGGACGGAGGCTATGGCTACACCTTC. It specifies CASSSDGGYGYTF.

This clone was detected only a few times. The V gene is TRBV4-1, the J gene TRBJ1-5; 7 nucleotides line up with TRBD1. Germline V lookup: CDR1 MGHRA, CDR2 YSYEKL. V lost 5 bases to trimming and J lost 7 bases; unmatched junction nucleotides: 11. The CDR3 spans 15 residues. CDR3 nucleotide sequence: TGCGCCAGCAGCGAATTACAGGGGATAAGACAGCCCCAGCATTTT. The encoded protein is CASSELQGIRQPQHF.

The chain is built from TRBV18 and TRBJ2-5; possible D gene TRBD1, 5 bases. Germline V gene lookup returns CDR1 KGHSH and CDR2 LQKENI. This CDR3 is built from 12 residues. Trimming cost V 4 bases and J 4 bases, with 7 bases left between them. The CDR3, as DNA: TGTGCCAGCTCACGGGGCCGAGAGACCCAGTACTTC. Translated, it gives CASSRGRETQYF. Full variable domain (remainder filled in from reference TRBV18 and TRBJ2-5): NAGVMQNPRHLVRRRGQEARLRCSPMKGHSHVYWYRQLPEEGLKFMVYLQKENIIDESGMPKERFSAEFPKEGPSILRIQQVVRGDSAAYFCASSRGRETQYFGPGTRLLVL.

About this clone itself: This specimen includes other DNA sequences encoding the same CDR3. The chain has TRBV6-1 and TRBJ2-7, with a tentative D call TRBD1 (6 bases). V dropped 2 bases and J dropped 0 bases, with 8 bases sitting between them. CDR3 length: 14 residues. The germline V gene encodes CDR1 MNHNS and CDR2 SASEGT. The CDR3 nucleotides are TGTGCCAGCAGTGAACAGGGGCTCTCCTACGAGCAGTACTTC. Residues: CASSEQGLSYEQYF.

This clone showed up just a few times. V usage is TRBV5-1 and J usage is TRBJ1-1, with D tentatively TRBD1 (5 bases). CDR1 is SGHRS and CDR2 is YFSETQ in the germline V gene. The length of the CDR3 is 15 residues. The germline V and J ends were trimmed by 5 bases and 5 bases, with 19 bases remaining between them. CDR3 region: CASSPRGGEGTEAFF. The CDR3 bases are TGCGCCAGCAGTCCTCGGGGAGGGGAGGGTACTGAAGCTTTCTTT.

The J gene is TRBJ2-3, the V gene TRBV7-3, with 8 positions matching TRBD1. Germline CDR1 reads SGHTA; CDR2 reads FQGTGA. There are 20 residues in the CDR3. V lost 4 bases to trimming and J lost 2 bases; unmatched junction nucleotides: 20. CDR3 protein: CASSSPGQVVFNSFTDTQYF. CDR3 coding DNA: TGTGCCAGCAGCTCCCCGGGACAGGTAGTTTTTAACTCCTTCACAGATACGCAGTATTTT.

This clone was found once. The V and J genes are TRBV2 and TRBJ2-1, with 11 bases fitting TRBD2. The CDR3 runs to 15 residues. V was clipped by 8 bases and J by 6 bases; unmatched bases: 9. In germline, CDR1 is SNHLY, CDR2 FYNNEI. Here the CDR3 DNA reads TGTGCCAGCCTTAGCGGGGGGGCCTTAGGCAATGAGCAGTTCTTC. Its protein product is CASLSGGALGNEQFF.

The chain has TRBV6-1 and TRBJ1-6, with 9 bases that match TRBD1. The V gene's germline CDR1 is MNHNS and CDR2 SASEGT. V was pared by 6 bases and J by 3 bases, with 3 bases of the junction left unmatched. The CDR3 loop spans 15 amino acids. As DNA, the CDR3 is TGTGCCAGCAGCCCGGACAGGGGCTATAATTCACCCCTCCACTTT. Protein product: CASSPDRGYNSPLHF.

The chain is built from TRBV19 and TRBJ2-7; 12 bases are shared with TRBD1. This CDR3 spans 16 amino acids. V lost 1 base and J lost 4; bases outside the gene matches: 5. Germline CDR1 is LNHDA and CDR2 is SQIVND (reference sequence). The CDR3 loop is CASSIAGTGGAYEQYF. CDR3 in DNA: TGTGCCAGTAGTATAGCCGGGACAGGGGGCGCGTACGAGCAGTACTTC.

V gene TRBV5-4 combines with J gene TRBJ2-5; perhaps TRBD1 as D (6 bases). The CDR3 spans 16 residues. Germline V gives CDR1 SGHNT, CDR2 YYREEE (reference sequence). Trimming stripped 4 bases from V and 2 bases from J, with 18 bases between. This chain's CDR3 is CASSARRGQIQETQYF. DNA of the CDR3: TGTGCCAGCAGCGCTCGCAGAGGACAGATACAAGAGACCCAGTACTTC.

The chain employs TRBV7-9 and TRBJ2-1, with D perhaps TRBD2 (6 bases). V dropped 8 bases and J dropped 2 bases, with 13 bases sitting between them. Germline V gene sequence: CDR1 SEHNR, CDR2 FQNEAQ (reference sequence). The CDR3 has 14 residues. Written as DNA, the CDR3 is TGTGCCAGCGATTCGGGAGAGCCCTACAATGAGCAGTTCTTC. It codes for CASDSGEPYNEQFF.

This clone appeared once. This chain joins TRBV10-3 and TRBJ2-1; 11 nucleotides match TRBD2. The CDR3 has 14 residues. Per the germline V gene, CDR1 is ENHRY and CDR2 is SYGVKD. The ends lost 3 bases at V and 10 bases at J; junction bases unmatched: 5. This chain's CDR3 is CAISDGTSGTEQFF. For the CDR3, the DNA is TGTGCCATCAGTGACGGGACTAGCGGAACCGAGCAGTTCTTC.

The chain is built from TRBV5-6 and TRBJ1-3; D unclear. Trimming removed 2 bases at V and 3 bases at J, with 12 bases between. Germline V gene lookup returns CDR1 SGHDT and CDR2 YYEEEE. This CDR3 spans 15 amino acids. CDR3 DNA sequence: TGTGCCAGCAGCTTCAGCCTCGGGGTTGGAAACACCATATATTTT. Translated, it gives CASSFSLGVGNTIYF.

The chain recombines TRBV7-9 with TRBJ1-2; a weak D match, TRBD1 (5 bases). The CDR3 totals 12 residues. Germline V gene lookup returns CDR1 SEHNR and CDR2 FQNEAQ (reference sequence). V was pared by 2 bases and J by 10 bases, with 11 bases between. CDR3 sequence reads: CASSLSQGDYTF. The CDR3 nucleotides read TGTGCCAGCAGCTTAAGTCAGGGCGACTACACCTTC.

The V gene is TRBV14, the J gene TRBJ2-7; weak D call: TRBD1 (5 bases). V lost 1 base and J lost 5, with 12 bases in between. The germline gives CDR1 SGHDN, CDR2 FVKESK. The CDR3 runs 14 residues. The CDR3 protein is CASSQAGGRDEQYF. The CDR3 nucleotides read TGTGCCAGCAGCCAAGCTGGTGGCAGGGACGAGCAGTACTTC.

This chain joins TRBV6-1 and TRBJ2-1; 9 bases line up with TRBD1. From germline, CDR1 is MNHNS and CDR2 SASEGT. This CDR3 spans 15 amino acids. Losses at the gene ends were 1 base for V and 8 bases for J; bases not matched to a gene: 6. For the CDR3, the DNA is TGTGCCAGCAGTGAAGGAGGACAGGGGAGCGATGAGCAGTTCTTC. As protein: CASSEGGQGSDEQFF.

This clone was detected only once. This chain connects TRBV9 to TRBJ1-6; D is undetermined. This CDR3 is built from 15 residues. V was clipped by 0 bases and J by 10 bases, with 14 bases between them. CDR1 SGDLS and CDR2 YYNGEE come from the germline V gene. The CDR3 nucleotides read TGTGCCAGCAGCGTAGCCCGCGGGGTCGGGTCACCCCTCCACTTT. This encodes CASSVARGVGSPLHF.

This clone was picked up a small number of times. The rearrangement uses TRBV7-9 and TRBJ2-7, with D maybe TRBD2 (6 bases). The CDR3 totals 11 residues. The germline V and J ends were trimmed by 3 bases and 9 bases, with 9 bases remaining between them. Germline lookup yields CDR1 SEHNR and CDR2 FQNEAQ (reference sequence). Here the CDR3 reads CASSLGGGQYF. CDR3 nucleotide sequence: TGTGCCAGCAGCTTGGGGGGAGGGCAGTACTTC.

With respect to this clone: The junction and the germline gene differ at one end; a read error may be behind it. V is TRBV7-7 and J is TRBJ2-5; 12 positions agree with TRBD2. In germline, CDR1 is SSHAT, CDR2 FNYEAQ (reference sequence). The CDR3 length is 15 residues. The CDR3 is CASSRLAGVSETQYF. CDR3 DNA sequence: TGTGCTAGCAGCCGACTAGCGGGGGTTAGTGAGACCCAGTACTTC. Using reference TRBV7-7 and TRBJ2-5 for the parts outside the CDR3, the full variable domain is GAGVSQSPRYKVTKRGQDVTLRCDPISSHATLYWYQQALGQGPEFLTYFNYEAQPDKSGLPSDRFSAERPEGSISTLTIQRTEQRDSAMYRCASSRLAGVSETQYFGPGTRLLVL.

The CDR3 sequence is CASSQEGHNTEAFF. DNA of the CDR3: TGCGCCAGCAGCCAAGAGGGACACAACACTGAAGCTTTCTTT. J is TRBJ1-1 and V is TRBV4-1, with D perhaps matching TRBD1 (6 bases). The CDR3 is 14 residues long. V lost 0 bases, J lost 2 bases, and 7 bases lay in between. Germline V gives CDR1 MGHRA, CDR2 YSYEKL.